The count of the clone carrying this T cell receptor (beta chain) is one. No antigen is known for it. This specimen comes from a study of OX40 agonist ivuxolimab in advanced cancers. Assay used: immunoSEQ multiplex PCR; TCRdb lists only in-frame clones, some missing. The data contain approximately 70,000 clones, 85% of them singletons. Study outcomes and limitations: Expanded clones tended on average to be more numerous among CD8+ T cells than CD4+.

Germline V lookup: CDR1 SGHNT, CDR2 YENEEA. The CDR3 has 15 amino acids. V trimming: 4 bases; J trimming: 6 bases; junction bases outside the gene matches: 11. The receptor comes from an adult with an advanced solid tumor such as melanoma, head and neck, liver or kidney cancer. Sequencing was performed on CD4+ or CD8+ T cells sorted from blood, taken in a trial of the OX40 agonist ivuxolimab. V is TRBV11-3 and J is TRBJ1-1, with TRBD1 matching over 7 bases. The CDR3 coding sequence is TGTGCCAGCAGCTGGTCAGGGGGGATGGTTTCTGAAGCTTTCTTT. Protein sequence: CASSWSGGMVSEAFF. The full variable domain, with the rest looked up from reference TRBV11-3 and TRBJ1-1, is EAGVVQSPRYKIIEKKQPVAFWCNPISGHNTLYWYLQNLGQGPELLIRYENEEAVDDSQLPKDRFSAERLKGVDSTLKIQPAELGDSAVYLCASSWSGGMVSEAFFGQGTRLTVV.